The T cell receptor beta chain under discussion was sequenced for a study of human CD8 memory T cell subsets. Study conclusions and caveats: According to Chao1 estimates, stem-like memory T cells seemed more diverse than precursor exhausted T cells were. In this study, sequencing was restricted to T cell receptor beta chains only.

Germline values: CDR1 GTSNPN, CDR2 SVGIG (reference sequence). The CDR3 consists of 16 residues. As for this clonotype: Its specificity is unknown.

UMI-labeled 5' RACE was the method by which TCR beta libraries were made. From the 5' RACE reads, TCRdb lists one entry per CDR3 protein and no DNA. The sample has about 6,000 distinct CDR3 sequences. The rearrangement uses TRBV30 and TRBJ2-3. The material sequenced was CD8+ effector memory T cells (TEM) sorted from PBMCs. Subset specified: effector memory CD8 T cells, CCR7- CD45RO+ CD95+. The origin of this receptor is a human donor in good health. The CDR3 loop reads CAWSHPESVGTDTQYF. Variable domain in full (rest from reference TRBV30 and TRBJ2-3): SQTIHQWPATLVQPVGSPLSLECTVEGTSNPNLYWYRQAAGRGLQLLFYSVGIGQISSEVPQNLSASRPQDRQFILSSKKLLLSDSGFYLCAWSHPESVGTDTQYFGPGTRLTVL.